One and the same sample provided the 20 T cell receptor beta chains below, sequenced in a study of siplizumab effects on memory and regulatory T cells. The protocol was immunoSEQ multiplex PCR, while the TCRdb copy is restricted to in-frame clones and leaves out a portion. The sample lists around 100,000 clones; approximately 94% were seen once. Sequenced input: non-Treg CD4+ T cells sorted from blood. The receptors derive from a human donor in good health.

The chain joins TRBV30 to TRBJ1-1; 7 bases fit TRBD1. Germline V CDR1 and CDR2: GTSNPN, SVGIG (reference sequence). The CDR3 totals 12 residues. After removal of 3 bases from V and 9 bases from J, the junction contained 7 bases not matched to a gene. The CDR3 region is CAWSFWDSKAFF. The CDR3 DNA follows: TGTGCCTGGAGCTTTTGGGACAGTAAAGCTTTCTTT.

The chain is built from TRBV27 and TRBJ2-5; tentative D call: TRBD1 (6 bases). Trimming stripped 6 bases from V and 1 base from J, with 18 bases between. This CDR3 comprises 16 residues. CDR1 is MNHEY, CDR2 SMNVEV, per germline (reference sequence). This CDR3 is CASRPDLGHTQETQYF. The CDR3 coding sequence is TGTGCCAGCAGACCTGACCTGGGACATACCCAAGAGACCCAGTACTTC.

The chain couples TRBV2 to TRBJ2-2, with TRBD1 matching 8 bases. This CDR3 is 18 amino acids long. V gave up 4 bases and J gave up 5 bases; unmatched junction bases: 15. Germline V gives CDR1 SNHLY, CDR2 FYNNEI. The CDR3 loop is CASSGRLWRQGFTGELFF. CDR3 nucleotide sequence: TGTGCCAGCAGTGGCAGACTGTGGAGACAGGGGTTTACCGGGGAGCTGTTTTTT.

The J gene is TRBJ2-3, the V gene TRBV11-2; TRBD2 is a possible D gene (6 bases). V lost 4 bases and J 1 base, leaving 15 bases between the germline ends. There are 16 residues in the CDR3. CDR1 and CDR2 (germline): SGHAT, FQNNGV. CDR3 nucleotide sequence: TGTGCCAGCAGCTCCCCGCCGGGAGCCCGCACAGATACGCAGTATTTT. Translating gives CASSSPPGARTDTQYF.

This sequence joins TRBV6-1 and TRBJ2-1, with TRBD1 as a possible D gene (6 bases). V gave up 0 bases and J gave up 6 bases, with 12 bases separating them. This CDR3 spans 15 amino acids. CDR1 is MNHNS, CDR2 SASEGT, per germline. CDR3 DNA sequence: TGTGCCAGCAGTGAAGCGGCTCCGACAGGCAATGAGCAGTTCTTC. Its protein product is CASSEAAPTGNEQFF.

V is TRBV18 and J is TRBJ1-5; D remains unclear. Germline CDR1 KGHSH, CDR2 LQKENI. The CDR3 sequence is 15 residues long. Trimming took 2 bases from V and 0 from J, leaving 8 bases between them. CDR3 protein: CASSPAVSSNQPQHF. CDR3 in DNA: TGTGCCAGCTCACCAGCCGTCAGTAGCAATCAGCCCCAGCATTTT.

The V call is TRBV5-4, the J call TRBJ1-1; no reliable D call. Trimming left V 7 bases short and J 5 bases short, with 21 bases between. Germline V gene lookup returns CDR1 SGHNT and CDR2 YYREEE (reference sequence). The CDR3 spans 15 residues. The CDR3 sequence: CASVLDVGSVTEAFF. The CDR3 nucleotides are TGTGCCAGCGTCCTAGATGTGGGATCCGTGACTGAAGCTTTCTTT.

CDR3 bases: TGTGCCAGCAGCCCCTCCCCCGACAGATACAATGAGCAGTTCTTC. This encodes CASSPSPDRYNEQFF. The chain joins TRBV11-3 to TRBJ2-1, with D tentatively TRBD1 (5 bases). The germline CDR1 and CDR2 sequences are SGHNT and YENEEA. The CDR3 runs 15 residues. Trimming stripped 5 bases from V and 4 bases from J, with 15 bases between.

The chain joins TRBV6-5 to TRBJ1-1; 7 bases map to TRBD1. The CDR3 has 14 residues. Germline V gives CDR1 MNHEY, CDR2 SVGAGI. J gave up 6 bases and V 6 bases, and 10 bases lay outside the gene matches. The CDR3 nucleotides are TGTGCCAGCAGGCCGGGACAGCGTAGGGCTGAAGCTTTCTTT. Protein sequence: CASRPGQRRAEAFF.

This chain joins TRBV19 and TRBJ1-5, with D tentatively TRBD1 (6 bases). Trimming stripped 5 bases from V and 9 bases from J, with 20 bases between. CDR3 size: 15 residues. CDR1 is LNHDA, CDR2 SQIVND, per germline (reference sequence). The CDR3 spells CASSPKGRGSGPQHF. The CDR3 DNA reads as TGTGCCAGTAGTCCCAAAGGGAGGGGGTCCGGGCCCCAGCATTTT.

The rearrangement links TRBV15 to TRBJ2-7, with 7 bases identical to TRBD1. Trimming at V came to 2 bases and at J to 7 bases, leaving 11 bases not matched to a gene. This CDR3 has 15 residues. CDR1 and CDR2 (germline): LNHNV, YYDKDF (reference sequence). In nucleotides, the CDR3 is TGTGCCACCAGCAGATTAGACAGGGTAATGGGAGAGCAGTACTTC. Its protein product is CATSRLDRVMGEQYF.

The gene calls are TRBV10-3 and TRBJ2-7, with D perhaps assigned TRBD1 or TRBD2 (5 bases each). Germline CDR1 is ENHRY and CDR2 is SYGVKD. The ends were cut back, 7 bases at V and 6 bases at J, with 16 bases in the middle. The CDR3 spans 13 residues. In DNA form, the CDR3 reads TGTGCCATCATGTTAGGGACGGGATCCGAGCAGTACTTC. Protein sequence: CAIMLGTGSEQYF.

The chain joins TRBV5-1 to TRBJ1-1; 8 bases line up with TRBD1. This CDR3 has 14 residues. The germline CDR1 and CDR2 sequences are SGHRS and YFSETQ. V lost 2 bases, J lost 4 bases, and 4 bases stayed unmatched. The CDR3 sequence: CASSFGQGGTEAFF. The CDR3 DNA reads TGCGCCAGCAGCTTCGGACAGGGCGGCACTGAAGCTTTCTTT.

The chain couples TRBV11-2 to TRBJ2-1; D is uncertain. Trimming took 4 bases from V and 6 from J, leaving 10 bases between them. Germline loops: CDR1 SGHAT, CDR2 FQNNGV. The CDR3 totals 13 residues. Here the CDR3 reads CASSSIILNEQFF. CDR3 DNA sequence: TGTGCCAGCAGCTCAATAATTCTCAATGAGCAGTTCTTC.

V and J are TRBV28 and TRBJ2-5, with 8 bases fitting TRBD1. This CDR3 is 15 amino acids long. Germline V gives CDR1 MDHEN, CDR2 SYDVKM. V trimming: 2 bases; J trimming: 6 bases; junction bases outside the gene matches: 8. CDR3 coding DNA: TGTGCCAGCAGTTTAATCCAGGGGGCTGAGCAGACCCAGTACTTC. The encoded protein is CASSLIQGAEQTQYF. Looking up the rest from reference TRBV28 and TRBJ2-5 gives the full variable domain: DVKVTQSSRYLVKRTGEKVFLECVQDMDHENMFWYRQDPGLGLRLIYFSYDVKMKEKGDIPEGYSVSREKKERFSLILESASTNQTSMYLCASSLIQGAEQTQYFGPGTRLLVL.

This chain connects TRBV28 to TRBJ2-5; D gene ambiguous. The germline gives CDR1 MDHEN, CDR2 SYDVKM. This CDR3 contains 13 residues. V lost 5 bases and J lost 5, with 12 bases in between. The CDR3 reads CASSRRATETQYF. The CDR3 DNA is TGTGCCAGCAGTCGCCGGGCGACGGAGACCCAGTACTTC.

The chain joins TRBV4-1 to TRBJ2-5; TRBD1 might be the D (5 bases). CDR1 is MGHRA, CDR2 YSYEKL, per germline. The CDR3 contains 15 residues. Between the trimmed V and J ends, which lost 0 bases and 5 bases, there was a span of 13 bases. CDR3 in DNA: TGCGCCAGCAGCCAAGATGGCAGGGCCGGGGAGACCCAGTACTTC. It is translated as CASSQDGRAGETQYF.

The V call is TRBV4-1, the J call TRBJ1-2, with D possibly being TRBD1 (6 bases). The V end lost 0 bases, the J end lost 6 bases, and 17 bases lay between the germline ends. The germline V gene encodes CDR1 MGHRA and CDR2 YSYEKL. CDR3 length: 16 amino acids. The CDR3 sequence is CASSQEWGRRVNGYTF. CDR3 in DNA: TGCGCCAGCAGCCAAGAATGGGGGCGCCGGGTTAATGGCTACACCTTC.

This chain links TRBV7-2 with TRBJ2-1; 8 bases are shared with TRBD2. The germline gives CDR1 SGHTA, CDR2 FQGNSA. There are 13 residues in the CDR3. With 7 bases clipped from V and 6 bases from J, the junction kept 5 bases outside the gene matches. The DNA of the CDR3 is TGTGCCAGCACCTCGGGACTAGTCAATGAGCAGTTCTTC. Translation: CASTSGLVNEQFF.

The chain joins TRBV7-9 to TRBJ1-2; unclear D gene. V lost 5 bases and J lost 8, with 9 bases in between. The CDR3 sequence is 11 residues long. Germline V gene data show CDR1 as SEHNR and CDR2 as FQNEAQ (reference sequence). The CDR3 DNA reads as TGTGCCAGCAGCCTTAGCGGCGGCTACACCTTC. It codes for CASSLSGGYTF.